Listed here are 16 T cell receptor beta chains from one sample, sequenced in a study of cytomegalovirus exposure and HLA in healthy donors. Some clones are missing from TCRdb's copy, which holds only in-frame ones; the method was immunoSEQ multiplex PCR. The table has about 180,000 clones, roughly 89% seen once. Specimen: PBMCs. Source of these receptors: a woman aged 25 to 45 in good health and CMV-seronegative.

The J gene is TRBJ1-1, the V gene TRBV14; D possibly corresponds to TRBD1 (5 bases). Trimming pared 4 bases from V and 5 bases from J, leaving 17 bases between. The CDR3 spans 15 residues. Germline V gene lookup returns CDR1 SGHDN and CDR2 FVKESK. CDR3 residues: CASSPRGDSRTEAFF. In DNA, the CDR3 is TGTGCCAGCAGCCCTCGAGGGGACTCGCGGACTGAAGCTTTCTTT.

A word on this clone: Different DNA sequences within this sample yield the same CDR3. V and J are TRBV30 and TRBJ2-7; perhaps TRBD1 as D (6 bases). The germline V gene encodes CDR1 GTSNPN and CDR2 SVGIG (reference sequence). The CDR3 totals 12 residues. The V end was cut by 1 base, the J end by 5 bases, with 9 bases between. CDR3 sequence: CAWSETGNEQYF. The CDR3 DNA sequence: TGTGCCTGGAGTGAAACAGGGAACGAGCAGTACTTC.

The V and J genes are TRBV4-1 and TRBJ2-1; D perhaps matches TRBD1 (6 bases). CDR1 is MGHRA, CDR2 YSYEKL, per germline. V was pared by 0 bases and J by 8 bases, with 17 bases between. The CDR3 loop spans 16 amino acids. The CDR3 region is CASSQETGVFGDEQFF. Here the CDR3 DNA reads TGCGCCAGCAGCCAAGAGACAGGCGTTTTCGGAGATGAGCAGTTCTTC.

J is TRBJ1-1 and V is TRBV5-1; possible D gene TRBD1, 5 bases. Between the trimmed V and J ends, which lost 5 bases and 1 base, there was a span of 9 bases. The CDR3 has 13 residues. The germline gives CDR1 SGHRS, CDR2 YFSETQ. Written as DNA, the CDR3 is TGCGCCAGCAGTCGCGGGGGGAACACTGAAGCTTTCTTT. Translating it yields CASSRGGNTEAFF.

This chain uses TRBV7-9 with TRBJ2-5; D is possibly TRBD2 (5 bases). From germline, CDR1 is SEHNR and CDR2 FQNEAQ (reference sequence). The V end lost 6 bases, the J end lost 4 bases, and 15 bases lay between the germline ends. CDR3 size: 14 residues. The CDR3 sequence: CASRLLRDPETQYF. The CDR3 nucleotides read TGTGCCAGCAGGCTACTCCGGGATCCAGAGACCCAGTACTTC.

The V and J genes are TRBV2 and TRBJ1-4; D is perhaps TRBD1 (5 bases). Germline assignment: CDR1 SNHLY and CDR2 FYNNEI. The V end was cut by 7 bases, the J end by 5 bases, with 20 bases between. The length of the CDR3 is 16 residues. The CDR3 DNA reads TGTGCCAGCATACGGGACTCCCCACGGCTGAATGAAAAACTGTTTTTT. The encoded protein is CASIRDSPRLNEKLFF.

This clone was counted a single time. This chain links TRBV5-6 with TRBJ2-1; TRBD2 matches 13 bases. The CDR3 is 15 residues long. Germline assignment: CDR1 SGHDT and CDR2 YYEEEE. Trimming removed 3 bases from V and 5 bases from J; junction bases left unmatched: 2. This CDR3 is CASSSLAGGNNEQFF. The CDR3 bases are TGTGCCAGCAGCTCACTAGCGGGGGGGAACAATGAGCAGTTCTTC.

CDR3 bases: TGCGCCAGCAGCTTGGATATAACCGGGACAGGGTGGAACAATGAGCAGTTCTTC. It yields the protein CASSLDITGTGWNNEQFF. The chain employs TRBV5-1 and TRBJ2-1, with 9 nucleotides matching TRBD1. The junction had 12 bases not matched to a gene; V was cut back by 0 bases and J by 5 bases. CDR1 and CDR2 (germline): SGHRS, YFSETQ. The CDR3 is 18 residues long.

The CDR3 sequence is CAISESRPGPKKQYF. In nucleotides, the CDR3 is TGTGCCATCAGTGAGTCAAGGCCAGGCCCCAAAAAGCAGTACTTC. The V call is TRBV10-3, the J call TRBJ2-7, with D unresolved. The CDR3 sequence is 15 residues long. Per germline, CDR1 ENHRY and CDR2 SYGVKD. Trimming removed 0 bases at V and 8 bases at J, with 17 bases between.

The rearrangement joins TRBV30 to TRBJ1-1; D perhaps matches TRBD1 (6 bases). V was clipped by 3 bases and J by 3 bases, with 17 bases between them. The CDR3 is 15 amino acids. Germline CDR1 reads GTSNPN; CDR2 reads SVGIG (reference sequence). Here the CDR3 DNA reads TGTGCCTGGAGCTTAAGGCAGGGGTTCGACACTGAAGCTTTCTTT. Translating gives CAWSLRQGFDTEAFF.

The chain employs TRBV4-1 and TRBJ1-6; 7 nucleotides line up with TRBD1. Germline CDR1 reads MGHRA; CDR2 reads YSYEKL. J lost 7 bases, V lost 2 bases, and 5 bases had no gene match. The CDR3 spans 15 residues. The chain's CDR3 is CASSQRDSTNSPLHF. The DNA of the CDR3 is TGCGCCAGCAGCCAACGGGACAGCACCAATTCACCCCTCCACTTT.

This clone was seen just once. The CDR3 DNA sequence: TGTGCCAGCAGCCCGTCGTCCTTTATCACAGATACGCAGTATTTT. Encoded protein: CASSPSSFITDTQYF. The chain uses TRBV27 and TRBJ2-3; D is uncertain. Between the trimmed V and J ends, which lost 6 bases and 2 bases, there was a span of 15 bases. The germline V gene encodes CDR1 MNHEY and CDR2 SMNVEV (reference sequence). The CDR3 extends over 15 amino acids.

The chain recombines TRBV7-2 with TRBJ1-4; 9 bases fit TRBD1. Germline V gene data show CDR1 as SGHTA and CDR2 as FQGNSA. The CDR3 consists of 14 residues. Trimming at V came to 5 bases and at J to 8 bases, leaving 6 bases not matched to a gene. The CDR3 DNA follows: TGTGCCAGCAGCAGACAGGGGGGAGGAGAAAAACTGTTTTTT. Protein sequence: CASSRQGGGEKLFF.

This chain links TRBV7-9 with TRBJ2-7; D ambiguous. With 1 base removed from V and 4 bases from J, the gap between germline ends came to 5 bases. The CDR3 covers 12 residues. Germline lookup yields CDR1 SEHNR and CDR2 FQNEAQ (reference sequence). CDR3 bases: TGTGCCAGCAGCTTAGATCTGTACGAGCAGTACTTC. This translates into CASSLDLYEQYF. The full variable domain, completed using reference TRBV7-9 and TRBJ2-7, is DTGVSQNPRHKITKRGQNVTFRCDPISEHNRLYWYRQTLGQGPEFLTYFQNEAQLEKSRLLSDRFSAERPKGSFSTLEIQRTEQGDSAMYLCASSLDLYEQYFGPGTRLTVT.

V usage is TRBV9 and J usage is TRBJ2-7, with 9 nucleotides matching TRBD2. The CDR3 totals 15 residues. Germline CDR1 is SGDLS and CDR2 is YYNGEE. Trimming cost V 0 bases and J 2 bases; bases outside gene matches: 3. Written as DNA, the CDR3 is TGTGCCAGCAGCGTAGGACTAGCGGAAACCTACGAGCAGTACTTC. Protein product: CASSVGLAETYEQYF.

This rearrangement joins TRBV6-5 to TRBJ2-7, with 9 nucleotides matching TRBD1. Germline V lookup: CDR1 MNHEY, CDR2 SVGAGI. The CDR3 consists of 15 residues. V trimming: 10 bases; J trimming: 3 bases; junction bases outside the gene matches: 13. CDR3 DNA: TGTGCCACCTCGGACAGGGGTAACTCCCGCTACGAGCAGTACTTC. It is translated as CATSDRGNSRYEQYF.